This passage covers 19 T cell receptor beta chains from one sample sequenced in a study of cytomegalovirus exposure and HLA in healthy donors. The primer mix had 60 Vbeta and 13 Jbeta primers. Measured with immunoSEQ multiplex PCR; TCRdb has only the in-frame clones, and not every one. The sample has 200,000 to 300,000 clones, around 78% seen once. The source material was PBMCs. Receptors were obtained from a boy aged 10-17 years in good health and CMV-seronegative.

This rearrangement joins TRBV6-6 to TRBJ1-2, with 11 bases fitting TRBD1. Germline V gene data show CDR1 as MNHNY and CDR2 as SVGAGI (reference sequence). The CDR3 runs 15 residues. V was clipped by 6 bases and J by 6 bases; unmatched bases: 9. The CDR3 DNA reads as TGTGCCAGCAGATCCTCGGACAGGGGGCGCGATGGCTACACCTTC. Translation gives CASRSSDRGRDGYTF.

J is TRBJ2-7 and V is TRBV13; TRBD1 aligns across 12 bases. The CDR3 runs 16 residues. CDR1 PRHDT and CDR2 FYEKMQ come from the germline V gene (reference sequence). V lost 5 bases and J lost 4; bases outside the gene matches: 9. CDR3 nucleotides: TGTGCCAGCAGCCCGACCGGGACAGGGGGCCGGTACGAGCAGTACTTC. Translation gives CASSPTGTGGRYEQYF.

The V gene is TRBV2, the J gene TRBJ2-1, with D maybe TRBD2 (5 bases). Germline CDR1 is SNHLY and CDR2 is FYNNEI. The CDR3 totals 16 residues. V was trimmed by 6 bases and J by 0 bases, leaving 15 bases between them. The CDR3 region is CASSQGAAPSYNEQFF. CDR3 nucleotides: TGTGCCAGCAGCCAAGGAGCGGCCCCCTCCTACAATGAGCAGTTCTTC.

The chain employs TRBV30 and TRBJ2-7; TRBD1 matches 7 bases. The J segment lost 3 bases and the V segment lost 1 base, leaving 3 bases of the junction unmatched. This CDR3 spans 13 amino acids. Per the germline V gene, CDR1 is GTSNPN and CDR2 is SVGIG (reference sequence). The CDR3 sequence is CAWSEDRDYEQYF. Written as DNA, the CDR3 is TGTGCCTGGAGTGAAGACAGGGACTACGAGCAGTACTTC.

This chain links TRBV7-9 with TRBJ1-2, with D perhaps TRBD1 (6 bases). The V and J ends lost 5 bases and 7 bases respectively, with 23 bases between them. The CDR3 runs 16 residues. Germline loops: CDR1 SEHNR, CDR2 FQNEAQ (reference sequence). The CDR3 DNA reads TGTGCCAGCAGCCGCGACAGGTTAGGCCTCTATGGTGGCTACACCTTC. It specifies CASSRDRLGLYGGYTF. The entire variable domain, with the rest obtained from reference TRBV7-9 and TRBJ1-2, is as follows: DTGVSQNPRHKITKRGQNVTFRCDPISEHNRLYWYRQTLGQGPEFLTYFQNEAQLEKSRLLSDRFSAERPKGSFSTLEIQRTEQGDSAMYLCASSRDRLGLYGGYTFGSGTRLTVV.

This rearrangement joins TRBV19 to TRBJ1-5, with TRBD1 matching over 7 bases. CDR1 is LNHDA, CDR2 SQIVND, per germline (reference sequence). The CDR3 is made up of 16 amino acids. V was pared by 5 bases and J by 0 bases, with 7 bases of the junction left unmatched. CDR3 region: CASSPGTVYSNQPQHF. The DNA of the CDR3 is TGTGCCAGTAGTCCTGGGACAGTCTATAGCAATCAGCCCCAGCATTTT.

The chain couples TRBV27 to TRBJ2-7, with 12 bases fitting TRBD2. J was trimmed by 3 bases and V by 8 bases; bases with no gene match: 5. The CDR3 has 14 residues. In germline, CDR1 is MNHEY, CDR2 SMNVEV (reference sequence). This CDR3 reads CASRPSGRVYEQYF. Here the CDR3 DNA reads TGTGCCAGCCGACCTAGCGGGAGGGTCTACGAGCAGTACTTC.

The CDR3 is CASGLVVRGQPSDTQYF. The CDR3 DNA is TGTGCTAGTGGTTTGGTGGTAAGGGGGCAACCGTCTGATACGCAGTATTTT. The chain combines TRBV12-5 with TRBJ2-3; 7 positions agree with TRBD1. Germline lookup yields CDR1 LGHNT and CDR2 FRNRAP. After removal of 0 bases from V and 6 bases from J, the junction contained 12 bases not matched to a gene. The CDR3 is 17 amino acids.

This clone turned up a few times. This CDR3 is also generated by other DNA sequences in the sample. The chain couples TRBV30 to TRBJ1-1, with 8 bases lining up with TRBD1. The CDR3 has 13 residues. V trimming: 0 bases; J trimming: 5 bases; junction bases outside the gene matches: 2. Germline CDR1 GTSNPN, CDR2 SVGIG (reference sequence). The CDR3 loop reads CAWSVQGATEAFF. CDR3 coding DNA: TGTGCCTGGAGTGTCCAGGGGGCTACTGAAGCTTTCTTT.

The CDR3 is CASSLALGFGTRTYEQYF. DNA for the CDR3: TGCGCCAGCAGCTTGGCCCTGGGTTTTGGGACAAGGACCTACGAGCAGTACTTC. This chain connects TRBV5-1 to TRBJ2-7; TRBD1 is a possible D gene (6 bases). The CDR3 totals 18 residues. CDR1 SGHRS and CDR2 YFSETQ come from the germline V gene. Trimming removed 0 bases at V and 2 bases at J, with 21 bases between.

The V call is TRBV7-2, the J call TRBJ2-7; the match to TRBD2 covers 7 bases. This CDR3 is built from 14 residues. From germline, CDR1 is SGHTA and CDR2 FQGNSA. The V and J ends lost 4 bases and 5 bases, in that order; junction bases with no gene match: 8. CDR3 DNA sequence: TGTGCCAGCAGCTCGGGCGGGAGTTCACACGAGCAGTACTTC. This gives the protein CASSSGGSSHEQYF.

This rearrangement joins TRBV2 to TRBJ1-1, with a tentative D call TRBD1 (6 bases). The CDR3 totals 13 residues. V lost 6 bases and J 5 bases, leaving 13 bases between the germline ends. Germline CDR1 is SNHLY and CDR2 is FYNNEI. The CDR3 region is CASSAGVWTEAFF. Here the CDR3 DNA reads TGTGCCAGCAGCGCAGGGGTGTGGACTGAAGCTTTCTTT.

The rearrangement joins TRBV4-2 to TRBJ1-1; possibly TRBD1 for D (6 bases). CDR1 and CDR2 (germline): LGHNA, YNFKEQ. V lost 4 bases and J 7 bases, leaving 13 bases between the germline ends. The CDR3 loop spans 13 amino acids. The CDR3 nucleotides are TGTGCCAGCAGCCCCGTAGGGGGGGGTGAAGCTTTCTTT. It specifies CASSPVGGGEAFF.

This sequence joins TRBV4-2 and TRBJ2-1; TRBD2 aligns across 15 bases. V shed 4 bases and J 0 bases; nucleotides not matched to a gene: 7. Germline values: CDR1 LGHNA, CDR2 YNFKEQ. The CDR3 loop spans 19 amino acids. The CDR3 loop is CASSLSGTSGGSSYNEQFF. The CDR3 nucleotides are TGTGCCAGCAGCCTTTCGGGGACTAGCGGGGGGAGCTCCTACAATGAGCAGTTCTTC.

This clone has only one observation. V gene TRBV6-5 combines with J gene TRBJ1-2, with a possible D match to TRBD1 (6 bases). The CDR3 is 15 residues long. V was pared by 2 bases and J by 6 bases, with 16 bases between. Per the germline V gene, CDR1 is MNHEY and CDR2 is SVGAGI. The CDR3 loop reads CASSYTRGGEDGYTF. In DNA form, the CDR3 reads TGTGCCAGCAGTTACACCCGGGGGGGCGAGGATGGCTACACCTTC.

The gene calls are TRBV7-9 and TRBJ2-3; 9 bases agree with TRBD1. CDR3 length: 15 amino acids. From germline, CDR1 is SEHNR and CDR2 FQNEAQ (reference sequence). Trimming removed 5 bases from V and 9 bases from J; junction bases left unmatched: 12. CDR3 amino acids: CASSAPPGQGNTQYF. Written as DNA, the CDR3 is TGTGCCAGCAGCGCGCCACCAGGACAGGGGAACACGCAGTATTTT.

The genes are TRBV19 and TRBJ1-5; 8 bases agree with TRBD1. The CDR3 totals 15 residues. Germline CDR1 is LNHDA and CDR2 is SQIVND (reference sequence). The V segment lost 4 bases and the J segment 9 bases; nucleotides outside the gene matches: 11. CDR3 coding DNA: TGTGCCAGTAGTAAGGAGTCGACAGGGGTAATGCCCCAGCATTTT. It specifies CASSKESTGVMPQHF.

The genes are TRBV9 and TRBJ2-1; TRBD2 aligns across 12 bases. V lost 2 bases, J lost 1 base, and 10 bases stayed unmatched. The CDR3 has 19 residues. Germline V CDR1 and CDR2: SGDLS, YYNGEE. The DNA for the CDR3 is TGTGCCAGCAGCGTCCCGGGACTAGCGGGTGGTGGGTCCTACAATGAGCAGTTCTTC. Protein sequence: CASSVPGLAGGGSYNEQFF.

This clone was detected a few times. The same CDR3 is also encoded by other DNA sequences in this sample. The chain has TRBV5-4 and TRBJ1-2; tentatively, D is TRBD1 (5 bases). The CDR3 has 14 amino acids. V gave up 1 base and J gave up 0 bases, with 7 bases separating them. Germline CDR1 is SGHNT and CDR2 is YYREEE (reference sequence). Here the CDR3 reads CASSLSGANYGYTF. CDR3 bases: TGTGCCAGCAGCTTGTCGGGGGCTAACTATGGCTACACCTTC. The whole variable domain, filled in from reference TRBV5-4 and TRBJ1-2, reads ETGVTQSPTHLIKTRGQQVTLRCSSQSGHNTVSWYQQALGQGPQFIFQYYREEENGRGNFPPRFSGLQFPNYSSELNVNALELDDSALYLCASSLSGANYGYTFGSGTRLTVV.